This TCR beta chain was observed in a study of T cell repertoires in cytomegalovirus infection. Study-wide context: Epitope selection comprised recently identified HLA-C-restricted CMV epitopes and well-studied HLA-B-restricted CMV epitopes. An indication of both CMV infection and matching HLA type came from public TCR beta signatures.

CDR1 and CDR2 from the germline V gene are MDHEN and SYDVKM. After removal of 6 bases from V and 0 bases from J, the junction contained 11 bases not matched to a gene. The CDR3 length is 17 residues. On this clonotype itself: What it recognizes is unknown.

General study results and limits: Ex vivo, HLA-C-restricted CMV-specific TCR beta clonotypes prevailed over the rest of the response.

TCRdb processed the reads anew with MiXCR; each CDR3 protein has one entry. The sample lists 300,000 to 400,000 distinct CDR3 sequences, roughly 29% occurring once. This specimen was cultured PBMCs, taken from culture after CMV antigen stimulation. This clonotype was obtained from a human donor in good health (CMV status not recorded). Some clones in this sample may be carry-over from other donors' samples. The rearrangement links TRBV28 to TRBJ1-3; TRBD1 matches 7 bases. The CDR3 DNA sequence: TGTGCCAGCAGCCTTCCGGACAGGTTGTCCTCTGGAAACACCATATATTTT. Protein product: CASSLPDRLSSGNTIYF.